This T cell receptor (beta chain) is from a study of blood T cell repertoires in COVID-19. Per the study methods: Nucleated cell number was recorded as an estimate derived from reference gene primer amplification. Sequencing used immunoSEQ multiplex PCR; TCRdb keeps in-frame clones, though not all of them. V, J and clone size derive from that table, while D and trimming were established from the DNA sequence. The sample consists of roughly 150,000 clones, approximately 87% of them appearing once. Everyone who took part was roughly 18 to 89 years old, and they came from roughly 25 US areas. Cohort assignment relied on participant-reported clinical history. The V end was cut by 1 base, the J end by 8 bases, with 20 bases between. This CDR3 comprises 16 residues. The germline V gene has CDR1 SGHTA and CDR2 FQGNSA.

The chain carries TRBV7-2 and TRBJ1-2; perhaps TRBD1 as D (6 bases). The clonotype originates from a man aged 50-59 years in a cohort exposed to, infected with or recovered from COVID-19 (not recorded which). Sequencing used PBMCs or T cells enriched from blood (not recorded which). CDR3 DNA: TGTGCCAGCAGCTTAGAAGGGGGGGGCGCTTCCACCGGCTACACCTTC. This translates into CASSLEGGGASTGYTF.